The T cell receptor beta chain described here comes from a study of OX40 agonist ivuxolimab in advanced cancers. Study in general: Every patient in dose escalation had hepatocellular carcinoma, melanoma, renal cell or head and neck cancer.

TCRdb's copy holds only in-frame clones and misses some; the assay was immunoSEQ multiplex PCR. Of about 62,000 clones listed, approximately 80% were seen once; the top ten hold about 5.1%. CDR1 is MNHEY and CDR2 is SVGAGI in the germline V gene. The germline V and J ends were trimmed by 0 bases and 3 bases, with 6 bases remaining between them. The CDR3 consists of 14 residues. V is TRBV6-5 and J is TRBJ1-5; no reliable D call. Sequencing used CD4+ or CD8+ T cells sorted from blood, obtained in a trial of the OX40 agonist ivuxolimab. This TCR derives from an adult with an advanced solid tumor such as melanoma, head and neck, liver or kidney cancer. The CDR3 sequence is CASSYSTTNQPQHF. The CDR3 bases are TGTGCCAGCAGTTACTCGACGACCAATCAGCCCCAGCATTTT.